A single sample gave rise to the 17 T cell receptor beta chains below, sequenced in a study of early stage breast cancer tumors. Clones were sequenced by immunoSEQ multiplex PCR, and TCRdb holds only the in-frame ones, with some missing. The sample has roughly 53,000 clones, approximately 90% seen once. Material for sequencing was blood. The receptors originated from a person aged 70 to 85 with breast cancer.

This clone was recorded once. The chain links TRBV15 to TRBJ1-2; 8 bases align to TRBD1. Germline-derived CDR1 and CDR2 are LNHNV and YYDKDF (reference sequence). V trimming: 6 bases; J trimming: 2 bases; junction bases outside the gene matches: 5. CDR3 size: 14 residues. The CDR3 DNA reads as TGTGCCACCAGACGGGACAGGCAGAACTATGGCTACACCTTC. Translated: CATRRDRQNYGYTF.

The V gene is TRBV5-1, the J gene TRBJ2-5; a weak D match, TRBD1 (5 bases). The CDR3 has 13 residues. CDR1 is SGHRS and CDR2 is YFSETQ in the germline V gene. Deletions cut 4 bases from V and 3 bases from J, with 10 bases between. CDR3 protein: CASSRQGEETQYF. The CDR3 bases are TGCGCCAGCAGCCGGCAGGGCGAAGAGACCCAGTACTTC.

The chain uses TRBV4-2 and TRBJ2-6; D gene ambiguous. The germline V gene encodes CDR1 LGHNA and CDR2 YNFKEQ. V gave up 0 bases and J gave up 2 bases, with 5 bases separating them. The CDR3 extends over 15 amino acids. CDR3 region: CASSQDSAGANVLTF. CDR3 DNA: TGTGCCAGCAGCCAAGATTCAGCTGGGGCCAACGTCCTGACTTTC.

This rearrangement joins TRBV9 to TRBJ2-5, with 8 positions matching TRBD2. The germline CDR1 and CDR2 sequences are SGDLS and YYNGEE. This CDR3 comprises 16 residues. Unmatched junction bases numbered 11, after V lost 2 bases and J lost 5 bases. The CDR3 loop reads CASSVGGGRLRETQYF. For the CDR3, the DNA is TGTGCCAGCAGCGTGGGGGGCGGGAGGTTGAGGGAGACCCAGTACTTC.

This chain links TRBV9 with TRBJ2-1, with 7 bases lining up with TRBD2. Losses at the gene ends were 3 bases for V and 1 base for J; bases not matched to a gene: 1. CDR1 and CDR2 (germline): SGDLS, YYNGEE. The CDR3 runs to 14 residues. The CDR3 is CASSGGGSYNEQFF. The CDR3, as DNA: TGTGCCAGCAGCGGGGGGGGATCCTACAATGAGCAGTTCTTC.

The chain uses TRBV27 and TRBJ2-1; 10 bases line up with TRBD2. From germline, CDR1 is MNHEY and CDR2 SMNVEV (reference sequence). The length of the CDR3 is 15 residues. The V segment lost 4 bases and the J segment 2 bases; nucleotides outside the gene matches: 2. The CDR3 region is CASSSGTSAYNEQFF. The CDR3, as DNA: TGTGCCAGCAGTTCCGGGACTAGCGCCTACAATGAGCAGTTCTTC.

This clone was seen a single time. CDR3 DNA sequence: TGTGCCAGCAGTTTATCCCCGGGGAAAGCGACTAGCACAGATACGCAGTATTTT. This gives the protein CASSLSPGKATSTDTQYF. This rearrangement joins TRBV28 to TRBJ2-3; D perhaps matches TRBD2 (5 bases). The V gene lost 1 base and the J gene lost 0 bases, with 17 bases spanning the gap. Germline V gene sequence: CDR1 MDHEN, CDR2 SYDVKM. This CDR3 region has 18 residues.

This rearrangement joins TRBV18 to TRBJ2-3, with 10 positions matching TRBD2. The germline gives CDR1 KGHSH, CDR2 LQKENI. V gave up 9 bases and J gave up 4 bases; unmatched junction bases: 7. The CDR3 runs 14 residues. CDR3 DNA: TGTGCCAGTCAAGCGGGAGGGCCTCCAGATACGCAGTATTTT. Translation gives CASQAGGPPDTQYF. The entire variable domain, with the rest obtained from reference TRBV18 and TRBJ2-3, is as follows: NAGVMQNPRHLVRRRGQEARLRCSPMKGHSHVYWYRQLPEEGLKFMVYLQKENIIDESGMPKERFSAEFPKEGPSILRIQQVVRGDSAAYFCASQAGGPPDTQYFGPGTRLTVL.

V and J are TRBV18 and TRBJ1-5, with 10 bases aligning to TRBD1. The length of the CDR3 is 14 residues. V was pared by 5 bases and J by 7 bases, with 5 bases of the junction left unmatched. Germline-derived CDR1 and CDR2 are KGHSH and LQKENI. The CDR3 nucleotides are TGTGCCAGCTCAGGGACAGGGGAGGTGCAGCCCCAGCATTTT. Translated, it gives CASSGTGEVQPQHF.

This chain uses TRBV5-3 with TRBJ1-5, with 8 bases that match TRBD1. Being an ORF, TRBV5-3 has a function that is uncertain. The CDR3 sequence is 15 residues long. The CDR3 region has the DNA TGTGTGGACAGGGCGGATGGAAAGAGCAATCAGCCCCAGCATTTT. It is translated as CVDRADGKSNQPQHF.

V usage is TRBV30 and J usage is TRBJ2-3, with D uncertain. Between the trimmed V and J ends, which lost 2 bases and 2 bases, there was a span of 11 bases. Germline lookup yields CDR1 GTSNPN and CDR2 SVGIG (reference sequence). This CDR3 spans 14 amino acids. The DNA for the CDR3 is TGTGCCTGGAGTCTAGGCGAGGCCACAGATACGCAGTATTTT. This gives the protein CAWSLGEATDTQYF.

The chain links TRBV4-3 to TRBJ1-6; TRBD1 matches at 8 bases. CDR1 and CDR2 (germline): LGHNA, YSLEER. Trimming removed 4 bases from V and 9 bases from J; junction bases left unmatched: 8. CDR3 size: 15 residues. CDR3 DNA: TGCGCCAGCAGCCGAAACAGGGGGGACAGTTCACCCCTCCACTTT. Protein sequence: CASSRNRGDSSPLHF.

This clone appeared a single time. The V and J genes are TRBV2 and TRBJ1-2; the D gene is possibly TRBD1 (6 bases). Germline CDR1 reads SNHLY; CDR2 reads FYNNEI. The CDR3 sequence is 11 residues long. Between the trimmed V and J ends, which lost 4 bases and 8 bases, there was a span of 8 bases. The CDR3 DNA is TGTGCCAGCAGTGGAGGACAGGGCTACACCTTC. The encoded protein is CASSGGQGYTF.

This sequence joins TRBV7-2 and TRBJ1-1, with 9 bases that match TRBD1. The CDR3 has 15 amino acids. V gave up 0 bases and J gave up 1 base; unmatched junction bases: 0. CDR1 and CDR2 (germline): SGHTA, FQGNSA. CDR3 region: CASSLATGGNTEAFF. In DNA, the CDR3 is TGTGCCAGCAGCTTAGCGACAGGGGGGAACACTGAAGCTTTCTTT.

V usage is TRBV11-3 and J usage is TRBJ2-7, with 9 bases matching TRBD1. Trimming took 5 bases from V and 8 from J; bases not matched to a gene: 7. CDR1 and CDR2 from the germline V gene are SGHNT and YENEEA. CDR3 size: 13 residues. The CDR3 DNA follows: TGTGCCAGCAGCGCCGGGACAGGGTTAAAGCAGTACTTC. Translating it yields CASSAGTGLKQYF.

In this sample, this clone turned up once. V usage is TRBV11-2 and J usage is TRBJ2-3, with D unclear. The ends were cut back, 1 base at V and 5 bases at J, with 16 bases in the middle. Germline V lookup: CDR1 SGHAT, CDR2 FQNNGV. The length of the CDR3 is 16 residues. CDR3 sequence: CASSLGPPLPRDTQYF. The DNA for the CDR3 is TGTGCCAGCAGCTTAGGCCCCCCTCTCCCTAGAGATACGCAGTATTTT.

V usage is TRBV18 and J usage is TRBJ1-4, with D unresolved. CDR1 and CDR2 from the germline V gene are KGHSH and LQKENI. The CDR3 runs 16 residues. The V gene lost 2 bases and the J gene lost 0 bases, with 10 bases spanning the gap. The CDR3 region has the DNA TGTGCCAGCTCACCATTCGACGGAGCAACTAATGAAAAACTGTTTTTT. This translates into CASSPFDGATNEKLFF.